The present entry profiles one TCR beta chain with its context. Its antigen is currently unknown. The sample belongs to a study of brain T cells in children with intractable seizures. Findings and limits, study-wide: Pre-surgery blood may have been undersampled, hiding some clones.

Clones were sequenced by immunoSEQ multiplex PCR, and TCRdb holds only the in-frame ones, with some missing. The data hold roughly 80,000 clones, with around nine tenths observed a single time. The starting material was peripheral blood, obtained at surgery. This TCR was recovered from a girl aged 2-15 years with Rasmussen encephalitis and intractable seizures.

DNA of the CDR3: TGTGCCAGTAGTTTCCGGCCCGGGGGTGAAAAACTGTTTTTT. Its protein product is CASSFRPGGEKLFF. V is TRBV19 and J is TRBJ1-4, with D perhaps matching TRBD1 (5 bases). Per germline, CDR1 LNHDA and CDR2 SQIVND (reference sequence). CDR3 length equals 14 residues. V was shortened by 5 bases and J by 7 bases, with 14 bases between the two germline ends.